In its sample, the clone carrying this T cell receptor beta chain was seen many times. TCRbeta library preparation incorporated unique molecular identifiers. MiXCR was run by TCRdb on the PCR reads, yielding one entry per CDR3 protein. The table records 150,000 to 200,000 distinct CDR3 sequences, about 6% of them present only once. The sample originates from a study of T-cell reconstitution after alpha-beta-depleted transplantation in children. V shed 1 base, J shed 3 bases, and the junction held 3 bases outside the gene matches. From germline, CDR1 is SGHAT and CDR2 FQNNGV. The CDR3 loop spans 14 amino acids.

The V and J genes are TRBV11-2 and TRBJ2-7; 7 bases agree with TRBD2. The receptor's source is a girl in the first two years of life with combined immunodeficiency, due to receive a stem cell transplant. This specimen was PBMCs, taken before TCRalphabeta/CD19-depleted stem cell transplant. CDR3 bases: TGTGCCAGCAGCTTAGGACTAGCACGCTACGAGCAGTACTTC. It encodes CASSLGLARYEQYF.